The clone carrying this T cell receptor beta chain was found many times. The antigen remains undetermined. The data derive from a study of molecular identifiers for immune sequencing clone quantification. Study conclusions and caveats: Identical TCR molecules sharing a barcode could underestimate highly expanded clone sizes.

The CDR3 has 14 amino acids. From germline, CDR1 is MGHRA and CDR2 YSYEKL. V was pared by 6 bases and J by 1 base, with 12 bases between. TCRdb recomputed calls from the PCR reads with MiXCR, one row per CDR3 protein. Of around 40,000 distinct CDR3 sequences in the sample, 19% were seen once. The specimen sequenced was naive CD8+ T cells from blood, with Jurkat cell RNA spiked in. Subset noted: FACS-sorted CD8+CD4-CCR7+CD45RA+ naive T cells. This chain uses TRBV4-1 with TRBJ1-1; D ambiguous. This clonotype originated in a human donor in good health. Some libraries in this study had Jurkat cell RNA spiked in. CDR3 sequence: CASRLADKNTEAFF. The CDR3 nucleotides read TGCGCCAGCAGGCTTGCAGATAAGAACACTGAAGCTTTCTTT.